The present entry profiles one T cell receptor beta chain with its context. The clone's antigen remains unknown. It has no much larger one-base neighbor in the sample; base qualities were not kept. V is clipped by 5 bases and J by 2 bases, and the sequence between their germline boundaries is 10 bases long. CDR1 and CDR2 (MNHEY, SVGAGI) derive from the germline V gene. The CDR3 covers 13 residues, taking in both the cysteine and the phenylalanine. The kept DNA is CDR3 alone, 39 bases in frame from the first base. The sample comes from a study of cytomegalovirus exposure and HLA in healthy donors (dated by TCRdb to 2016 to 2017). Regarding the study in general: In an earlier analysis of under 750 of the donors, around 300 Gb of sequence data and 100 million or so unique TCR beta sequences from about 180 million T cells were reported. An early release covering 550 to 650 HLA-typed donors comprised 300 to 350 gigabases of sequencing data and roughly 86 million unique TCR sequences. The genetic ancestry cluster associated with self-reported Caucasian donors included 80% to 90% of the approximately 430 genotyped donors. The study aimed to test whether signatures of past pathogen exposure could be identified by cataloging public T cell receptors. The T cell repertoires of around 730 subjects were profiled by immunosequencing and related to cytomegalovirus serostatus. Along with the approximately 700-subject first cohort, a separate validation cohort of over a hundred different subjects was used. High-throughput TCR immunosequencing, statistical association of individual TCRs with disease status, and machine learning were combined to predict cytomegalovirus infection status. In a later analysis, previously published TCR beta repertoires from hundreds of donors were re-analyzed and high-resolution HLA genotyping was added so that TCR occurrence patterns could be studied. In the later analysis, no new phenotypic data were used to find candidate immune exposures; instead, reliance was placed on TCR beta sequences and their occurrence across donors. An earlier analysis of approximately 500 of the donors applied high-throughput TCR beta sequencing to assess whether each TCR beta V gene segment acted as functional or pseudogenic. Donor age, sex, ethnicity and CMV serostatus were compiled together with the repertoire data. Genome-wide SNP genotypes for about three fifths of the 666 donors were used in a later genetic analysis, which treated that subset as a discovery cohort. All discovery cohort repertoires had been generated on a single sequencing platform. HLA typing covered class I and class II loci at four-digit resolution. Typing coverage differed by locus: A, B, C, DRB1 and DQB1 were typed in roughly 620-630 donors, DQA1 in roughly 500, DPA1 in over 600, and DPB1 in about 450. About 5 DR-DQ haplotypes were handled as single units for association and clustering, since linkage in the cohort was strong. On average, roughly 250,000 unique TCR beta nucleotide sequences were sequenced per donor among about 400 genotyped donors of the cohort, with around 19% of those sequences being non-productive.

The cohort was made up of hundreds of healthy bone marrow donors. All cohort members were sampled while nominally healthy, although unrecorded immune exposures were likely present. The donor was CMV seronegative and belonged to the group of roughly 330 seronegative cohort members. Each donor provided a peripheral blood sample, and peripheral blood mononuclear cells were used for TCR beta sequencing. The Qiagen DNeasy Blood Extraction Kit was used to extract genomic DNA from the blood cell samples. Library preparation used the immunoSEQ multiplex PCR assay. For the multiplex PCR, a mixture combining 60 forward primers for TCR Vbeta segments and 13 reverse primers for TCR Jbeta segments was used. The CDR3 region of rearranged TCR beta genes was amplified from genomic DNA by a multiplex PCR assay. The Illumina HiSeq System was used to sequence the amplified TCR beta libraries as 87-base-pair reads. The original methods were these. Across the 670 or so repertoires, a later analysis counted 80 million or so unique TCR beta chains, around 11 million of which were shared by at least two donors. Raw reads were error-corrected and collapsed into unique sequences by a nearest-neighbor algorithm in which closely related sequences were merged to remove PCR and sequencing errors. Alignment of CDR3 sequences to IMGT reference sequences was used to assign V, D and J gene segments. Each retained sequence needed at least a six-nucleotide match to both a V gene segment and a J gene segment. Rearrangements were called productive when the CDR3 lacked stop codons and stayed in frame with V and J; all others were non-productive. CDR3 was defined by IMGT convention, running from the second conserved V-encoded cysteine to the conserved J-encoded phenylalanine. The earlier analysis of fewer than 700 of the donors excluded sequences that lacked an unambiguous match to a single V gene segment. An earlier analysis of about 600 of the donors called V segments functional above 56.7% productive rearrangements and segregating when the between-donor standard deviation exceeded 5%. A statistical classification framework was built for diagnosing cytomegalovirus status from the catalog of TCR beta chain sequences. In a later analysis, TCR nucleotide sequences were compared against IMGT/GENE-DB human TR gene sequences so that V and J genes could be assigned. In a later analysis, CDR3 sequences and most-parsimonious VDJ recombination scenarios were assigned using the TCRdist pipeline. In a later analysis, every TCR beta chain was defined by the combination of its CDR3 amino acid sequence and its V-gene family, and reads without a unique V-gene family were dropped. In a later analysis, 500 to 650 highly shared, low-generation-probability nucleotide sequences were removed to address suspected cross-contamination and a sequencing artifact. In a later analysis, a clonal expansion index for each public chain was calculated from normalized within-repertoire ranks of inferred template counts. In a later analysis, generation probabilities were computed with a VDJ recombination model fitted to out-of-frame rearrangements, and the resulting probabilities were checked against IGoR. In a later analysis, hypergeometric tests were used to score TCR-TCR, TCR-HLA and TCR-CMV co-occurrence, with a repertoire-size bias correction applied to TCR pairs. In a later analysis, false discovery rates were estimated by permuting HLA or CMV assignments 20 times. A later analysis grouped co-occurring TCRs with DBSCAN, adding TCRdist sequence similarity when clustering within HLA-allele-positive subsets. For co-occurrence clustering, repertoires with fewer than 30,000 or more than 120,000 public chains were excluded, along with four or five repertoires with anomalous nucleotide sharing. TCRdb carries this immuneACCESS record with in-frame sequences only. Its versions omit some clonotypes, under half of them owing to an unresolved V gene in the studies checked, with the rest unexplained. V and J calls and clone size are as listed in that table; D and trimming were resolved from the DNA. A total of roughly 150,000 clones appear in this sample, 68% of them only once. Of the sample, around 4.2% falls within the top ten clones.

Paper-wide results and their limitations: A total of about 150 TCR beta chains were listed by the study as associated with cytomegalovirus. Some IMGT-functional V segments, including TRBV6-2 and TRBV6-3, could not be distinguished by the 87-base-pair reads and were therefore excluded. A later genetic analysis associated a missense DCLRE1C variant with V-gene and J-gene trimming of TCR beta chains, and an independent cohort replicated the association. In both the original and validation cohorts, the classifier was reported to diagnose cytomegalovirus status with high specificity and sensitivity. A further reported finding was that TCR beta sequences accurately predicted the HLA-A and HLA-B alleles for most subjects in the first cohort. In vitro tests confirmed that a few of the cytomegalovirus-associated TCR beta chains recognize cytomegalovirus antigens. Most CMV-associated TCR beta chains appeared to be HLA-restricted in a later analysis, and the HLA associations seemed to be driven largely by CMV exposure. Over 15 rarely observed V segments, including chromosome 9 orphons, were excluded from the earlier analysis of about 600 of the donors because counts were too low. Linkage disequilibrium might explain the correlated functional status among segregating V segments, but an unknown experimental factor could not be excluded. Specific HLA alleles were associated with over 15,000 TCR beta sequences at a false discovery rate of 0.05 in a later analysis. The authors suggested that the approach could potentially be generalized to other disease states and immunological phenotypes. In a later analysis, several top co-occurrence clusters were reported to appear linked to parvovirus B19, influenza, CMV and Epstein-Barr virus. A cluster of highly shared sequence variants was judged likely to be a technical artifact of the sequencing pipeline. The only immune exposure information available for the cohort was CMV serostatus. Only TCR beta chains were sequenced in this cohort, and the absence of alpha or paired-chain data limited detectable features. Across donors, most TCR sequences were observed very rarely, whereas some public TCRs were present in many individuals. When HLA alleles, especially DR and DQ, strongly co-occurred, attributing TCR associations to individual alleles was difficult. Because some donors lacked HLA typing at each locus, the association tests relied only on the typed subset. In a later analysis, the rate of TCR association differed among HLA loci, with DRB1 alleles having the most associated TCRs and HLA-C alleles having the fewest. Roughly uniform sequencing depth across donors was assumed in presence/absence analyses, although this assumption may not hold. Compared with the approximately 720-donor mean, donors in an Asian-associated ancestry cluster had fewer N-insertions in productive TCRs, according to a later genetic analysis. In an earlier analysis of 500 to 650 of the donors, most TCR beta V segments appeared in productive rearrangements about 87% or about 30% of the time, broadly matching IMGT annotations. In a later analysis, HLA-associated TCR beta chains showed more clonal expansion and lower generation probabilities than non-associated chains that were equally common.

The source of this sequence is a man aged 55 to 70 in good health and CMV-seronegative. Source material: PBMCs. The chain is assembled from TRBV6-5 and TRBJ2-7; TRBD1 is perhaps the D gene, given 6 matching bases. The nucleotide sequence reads TGTGCCAGCAGTGACACAGGGACCTACGAGCAGTACTTC. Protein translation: CASSDTGTYEQYF.